Sequencing of this T cell receptor beta chain was carried out in a study of a mutant IDH1 vaccine in newly diagnosed glioma. The wider study: Onset of vaccination occurred 4-6 weeks following radiotherapy alone, or with temozolomide cycles. Treated patients had a mean age of approximately 40 years and an approximately 62% male, around 38% female split. Those enrolled had earlier been treated with radiotherapy, temozolomide, or both, mostly both.

The count of this clone is one. Its antigen is as yet unknown. Data came from immunoSEQ multiplex PCR; TCRdb stores just in-frame clones and leaves some out. The sample includes tens of thousands of clones, over 70% of them seen just once. CDR1 is MNHEY, CDR2 SVGAGI, per germline. V gave up 2 bases and J gave up 3 bases, with 10 bases separating them. The CDR3 extends over 14 amino acids. Specified time point: week 23, last vaccination. The study gave 300 ug of mutant IDH1 20-mer peptide per vaccine dose, with topical imiquimod. New WHO grade 3 or 4 IDH1-mutant, ATRX-lost astrocytomas were present in all donors.

The sample in question was PBMCs, obtained from a glioma patient whose treatment included an IDH1 peptide vaccine. The J gene is TRBJ1-1, the V gene TRBV6-5; D remains ambiguous. The receptor was isolated from a man younger than 35 with glioma. CDR3 bases: TGTGCCAGCAGTTACCGGACTAGACACACTGAAGCTTTCTTT. Translating gives CASSYRTRHTEAFF.